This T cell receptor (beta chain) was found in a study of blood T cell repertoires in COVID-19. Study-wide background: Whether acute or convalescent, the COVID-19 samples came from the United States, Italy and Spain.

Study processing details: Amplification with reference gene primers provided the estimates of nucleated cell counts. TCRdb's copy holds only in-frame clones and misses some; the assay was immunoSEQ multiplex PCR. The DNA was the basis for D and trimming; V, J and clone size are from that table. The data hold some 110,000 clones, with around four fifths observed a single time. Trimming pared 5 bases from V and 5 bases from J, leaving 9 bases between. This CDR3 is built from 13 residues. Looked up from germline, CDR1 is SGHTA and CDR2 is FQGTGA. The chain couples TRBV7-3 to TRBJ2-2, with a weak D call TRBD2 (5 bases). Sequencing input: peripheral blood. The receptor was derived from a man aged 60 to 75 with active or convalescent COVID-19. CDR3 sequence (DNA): TGTGCCAGCAGCCCGGAGGTAACCGGGGAGCTGTTTTTT. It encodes CASSPEVTGELFF.